This T cell receptor (beta chain) was obtained from a study of PD-L1 blockade in urothelial cancer. Looking at the study overall: Male sex and bladder-origin urothelial cancer characterized about 85% of the roughly 30 patients.

Some clones are missing from TCRdb's copy, which holds only in-frame ones; the method was immunoSEQ multiplex PCR. The sample contains tens of thousands of clones, less than 90% of which appear only once. V shed 1 base, J shed 3 bases, and the junction held 1 base outside the gene matches. This CDR3 region has 15 residues. Germline lookup yields CDR1 SGHTA and CDR2 FQGNSA. The time point here: peripheral blood 6 weeks after treatment start. The material sequenced was PBMCs, taken around atezolizumab (anti-PD-L1) treatment. This clonotype was obtained from a man between 60 and 70 years old with urothelial cancer. The V gene is TRBV7-2, the J gene TRBJ1-5; 9 bases fit TRBD1. CDR3 sequence: CASSLGDRDNQPQHF. The CDR3 DNA reads as TGTGCCAGCAGCTTAGGGGACAGGGACAATCAGCCCCAGCATTTT.